The 7 T cell receptor beta chains given below trace back to one sample, sequenced in a study of identical twins. TCRdb re-analysed the 5' RACE reads in MiXCR, keeping a single row per CDR3 protein. The sample lists some 730,000 distinct CDR3 sequences; 15% to 20% were seen once. This same sample was also part of a study on T cells expressing NK-cell markers.

Material: PBMCs. Source of these receptors: a young woman in good health.

This clonotype has a handful of counts. The chain joins TRBV10-3 to TRBJ1-2; tentatively, D is TRBD1 (6 bases). Germline CDR1 reads ENHRY; CDR2 reads SYGVKD. This CDR3 contains 16 residues. V shed 2 bases and J shed 0 bases, with 13 bases lying between them. The chain's CDR3 is CAISENSGVANYGYTF. DNA for the CDR3: TGTGCCATCAGTGAGAACTCAGGGGTGGCTAACTATGGCTACACCTTC.

The chain is built from TRBV9 and TRBJ1-4, with 7 nucleotides matching TRBD1. There are 14 residues in the CDR3. The junction had 3 bases not matched to a gene; V was cut back by 2 bases and J by 5 bases. Germline V gives CDR1 SGDLS, CDR2 YYNGEE. CDR3: CASSVGTANEKLFF. CDR3 nucleotides: TGTGCCAGCAGCGTCGGGACAGCAAATGAAAAACTGTTTTTT. The full variable domain, rest sourced from reference TRBV9 and TRBJ1-4, is DSGVTQTPKHLITATGQRVTLRCSPRSGDLSVYWYQQSLDQGLQFLIQYYNGEERAKGNILERFSAQQFPDLHSELNLSSLELGDSALYFCASSVGTANEKLFFGSGTQLSVL.

The table lists this clonotype with a few counts. The chain uses TRBV6-5 and TRBJ1-2, with D perhaps TRBD1 (6 bases). Germline CDR1 is MNHEY and CDR2 is SVGAGI. The CDR3 contains 13 residues. Trimming cost V 0 bases and J 4 bases, with 6 bases left between them. The chain's CDR3 is CASSYSQGYGYTF. CDR3 coding DNA: TGTGCCAGCAGTTACTCACAGGGCTATGGCTACACCTTC.

This chain connects TRBV29-1 to TRBJ2-5, with 9 bases identical to TRBD1. After removal of 7 bases from V and 3 bases from J, the junction contained 9 bases not matched to a gene. Germline V gene data show CDR1 as SQVTM and CDR2 as ANQGSEA. The CDR3 runs to 14 residues. As DNA, the CDR3 is TGCAGCGGATTACCCGGGACAGGGAAAGAGACCCAGTACTTC. It encodes CSGLPGTGKETQYF.

The gene calls are TRBV12-3 or TRBV12-4 and TRBJ2-7, with 7 bases that match TRBD1. The CDR3 is 14 residues long. V shed 0 bases, J shed 13 bases, and the junction held 12 bases outside the gene matches. The CDR3 loop is CASSLANNRDRQYF. CDR3 nucleotides: TGTGCCAGCAGTTTAGCGAATAATCGGGACAGACAATACTTC.

This clonotype showed up just a few times. V and J are TRBV29-1 and TRBJ1-3; D unclear. The CDR3 consists of 16 residues. Trimming took off 2 bases at V and 0 bases at J, with 14 bases between the two ends. Germline V gene sequence: CDR1 SQVTM, CDR2 ANQGSEA. Written as DNA, the CDR3 is TGCAGCGTTGAAAATGGCGACTGCAACTCTGGAAACACCATATATTTT. It yields the protein CSVENGDCNSGNTIYF.

The rearrangement links TRBV20-1 to TRBJ2-5; the D gene is possibly TRBD2 (6 bases). The CDR3 covers 14 residues. V was trimmed by 2 bases and J by 2 bases, leaving 12 bases between them. Germline CDR1 DFQATT, CDR2 SNEGSKA (reference sequence). CDR3 protein: CSARKLAGQETQYF. The CDR3 coding sequence is TGCAGTGCTAGAAAACTAGCAGGACAAGAGACCCAGTACTTC.